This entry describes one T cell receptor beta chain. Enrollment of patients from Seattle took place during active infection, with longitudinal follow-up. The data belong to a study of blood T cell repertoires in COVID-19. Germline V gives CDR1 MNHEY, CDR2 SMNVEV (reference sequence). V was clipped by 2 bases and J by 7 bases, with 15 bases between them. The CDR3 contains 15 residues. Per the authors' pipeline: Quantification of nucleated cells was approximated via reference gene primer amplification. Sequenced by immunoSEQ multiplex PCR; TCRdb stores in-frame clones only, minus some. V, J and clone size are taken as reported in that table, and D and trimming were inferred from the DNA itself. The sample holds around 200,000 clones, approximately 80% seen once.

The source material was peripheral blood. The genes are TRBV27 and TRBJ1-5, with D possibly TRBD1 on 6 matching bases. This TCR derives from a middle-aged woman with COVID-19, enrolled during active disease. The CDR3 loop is CASSLGNRARQPQHF. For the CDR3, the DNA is TGTGCCAGCAGTTTAGGGAACAGGGCTAGGCAGCCCCAGCATTTT.